These 7 T cell receptor beta chains were sequenced from one sample in a study of T cell repertoires in cytomegalovirus infection. MiXCR, applied by TCRdb to the reads, yields one record per CDR3 protein. The sample has 450,000 to 550,000 distinct CDR3 sequences, approximately 15% seen once. The sample consisted of CD8+ T cells from PBMCs. Every receptor here comes from a human donor in good health (CMV status not recorded). Some clones in this sample may be carry-over from other donors' samples.

This clonotype was seen repeatedly, ten times or more. The chain carries TRBV12-5 and TRBJ2-5, with TRBD1 identical over 9 bases. Per germline, CDR1 LGHNT and CDR2 FRNRAP. The CDR3 sequence is 14 residues long. The V and J ends lost 4 bases and 4 bases, in that order; junction bases with no gene match: 4. DNA for the CDR3: TGTGCTAGTGGTTATACAGGGGGCGCAGAGACCCAGTACTTC. This codes for CASGYTGGAETQYF.

This clonotype has more than one count but fewer than ten. This chain links TRBV9 with TRBJ2-7; D assignment may be TRBD1 or TRBD2 (5 bases each). V was pared by 0 bases and J by 0 bases, with 13 bases between. The CDR3 totals 16 residues. Germline CDR1 reads SGDLS; CDR2 reads YYNGEE. CDR3 sequence reads: CASSVGGGVSSYEQYF. The CDR3 nucleotides read TGTGCCAGCAGCGTAGGTGGGGGAGTGTCCTCCTACGAGCAGTACTTC.

In this sample, this clonotype turned up many times. V is TRBV10-3 and J is TRBJ1-2; the match to TRBD1 covers 9 bases. The CDR3 has 17 amino acids. The J segment lost 3 bases and the V segment lost 1 base, leaving 9 bases of the junction unmatched. Germline-derived CDR1 and CDR2 are ENHRY and SYGVKD. The CDR3 nucleotides are TGTGCCATCAGTGAGTACCCAGGACAGGGGCCGGACTATGGCTACACCTTC. It specifies CAISEYPGQGPDYGYTF.

This clonotype was seen only a few times. The J gene is TRBJ2-3, the V gene TRBV5-1; 8 bases agree with TRBD2. V lost 2 bases, J lost 1 base, and 9 bases stayed unmatched. Germline CDR1 is SGHRS and CDR2 is YFSETQ. The CDR3 consists of 17 residues. The CDR3 spells CASSFSGGGLGTDTQYF. Written as DNA, the CDR3 is TGCGCCAGCAGCTTTAGCGGTGGGGGACTAGGCACAGATACGCAGTATTTT. The entire variable domain, with the rest obtained from reference TRBV5-1 and TRBJ2-3, is as follows: KAGVTQTPRYLIKTRGQQVTLSCSPISGHRSVSWYQQTPGQGLQFLFEYFSETQRNKGNFPGRFSGRQFSNSRSEMNVSTLELGDSALYLCASSFSGGGLGTDTQYFGPGTRLTVL.

In its sample, this clonotype was seen a few times. V and J are TRBV13 and TRBJ1-6; D ambiguous. V was pared by 0 bases and J by 9 bases, with 9 bases between. This CDR3 has 14 residues. Germline assignment: CDR1 PRHDT and CDR2 FYEKMQ (reference sequence). In DNA, the CDR3 is TGTGCCAGCAGCTTAGGCCCCAGGTCTTCACCCCTCCACTTT. Translation gives CASSLGPRSSPLHF.

There are a few counts of this clonotype. CDR3 in amino acids: CSVEVGTGAEAFF. The CDR3 region has the DNA TGCAGCGTTGAAGTGGGGACGGGGGCTGAAGCTTTCTTT. V and J are TRBV29-1 and TRBJ1-1, with D tentatively TRBD1 (5 bases). The CDR3 has 13 amino acids. The V and J ends lost 1 base and 6 bases respectively, with 12 bases between them. CDR1 and CDR2 (germline): SQVTM, ANQGSEA. The full variable domain, in which reference TRBV29-1 and TRBJ1-1 provide the parts outside the CDR3, is SAVISQKPSRDICQRGTSLTIQCQVDSQVTMMFWYRQQPGQSLTLIATANQGSEATYESGFVIDKFPISRPNLTFSTLTVSNMSPEDSSIYLCSVEVGTGAEAFFGQGTRLTVV.

This clonotype appeared a few times. CDR3: CASSSSMVAGGHEQYF. The CDR3 DNA sequence: TGTGCCAGCAGCTCTTCGATGGTAGCGGGAGGACACGAGCAGTACTTC. The gene calls are TRBV6-5 and TRBJ2-7, with 10 bases lining up with TRBD2. Trimming cost V 6 bases and J 5 bases; bases outside gene matches: 13. The CDR3 has 16 residues. The germline CDR1 and CDR2 sequences are MNHEY and SVGAGI.